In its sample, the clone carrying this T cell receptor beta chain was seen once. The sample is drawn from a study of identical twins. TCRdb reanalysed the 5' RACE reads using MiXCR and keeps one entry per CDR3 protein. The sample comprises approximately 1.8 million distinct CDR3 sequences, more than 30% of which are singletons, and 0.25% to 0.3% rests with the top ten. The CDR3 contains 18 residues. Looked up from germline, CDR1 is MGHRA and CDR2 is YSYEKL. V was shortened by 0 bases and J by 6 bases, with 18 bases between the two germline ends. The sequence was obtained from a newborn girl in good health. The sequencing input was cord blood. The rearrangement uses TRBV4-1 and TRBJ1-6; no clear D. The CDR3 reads CASSQDLVRRPANSPLHF. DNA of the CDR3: TGCGCCAGCAGCCAAGATCTTGTAAGGAGACCCGCTAATTCACCCCTCCACTTT.